This TCR beta chain was observed in a study of blood T cell repertoires in COVID-19 (dated by TCRdb to the early 2020s). The study in broad terms: Samples from collaborators originated in the United States, Italy and Spain and spanned both the acute and convalescent phases of COVID-19. A freely available public database, intended as a resource for researchers studying the immune response to SARS-CoV-2, is where the repertoires were released. Samples came from the ongoing ImmuneRACE study (first 160 participants) plus 1,254 subjects from 6 global collaborators. Subjects who had been exposed to COVID-19, were actively infected with it, or had recovered from it provided the deeply sampled blood TCRbeta repertoires that made up the dataset. The sample metadata nearly always contained a de-identified subject ID, COVID-19 status, age in years and sex. The prospective study material was composed of cDNA or gDNA derived from T cells, B-cell-depleted T cells, or PBMCs. Where available, HLA class I and class II types were taken from metadata supplied by the sample provider and were not determined by assay-based typing.

The investigation overall reported the following: The amount of clinical and demographic metadata varied by source and participant and was provided uncurated.

Turning to this clone: Its antigen is currently not known. Qualities for individual bases were not recorded, and no much larger clone is one base off.

The immunoSEQ Assay, a bias-controlled multiplex PCR, was used to amplify TCRbeta CDR3 regions from genomic DNA. The original pipeline was this. The number of nucleated cells in each sample was estimated from the amplification of reference gene primers within the assay. To quantify the absolute abundance of each unique TCRbeta CDR3 rearrangement, sequence reads were collapsed and filtered. Productive Simpson clonality was computed per sample as the square root of Simpson's diversity index over productive rearrangements. TCRdb mirrors the immuneACCESS table, restricted to in-frame sequences. Some clones are absent from its copies; in checked studies, under half trace to an unresolved V gene, and the reason for the others is unknown. The DNA gave D and trimming, while V, J and clone size come from that table. This sample comprises around 130,000 clones, roughly 86% of them detected only once. The leading ten clones occupy around 16% of the sample.

The CDR3 measures 15 amino acids from cysteine to phenylalanine. Only the CDR3 DNA is retained, 45 bases long and in frame from the first base. Here V drops 5 bases and J drops 2 bases, and the junction holds 9 bases not matched to any gene. CDR1 SGHVS and CDR2 FNYEAQ were looked up in the germline V gene. Samples from volunteer blood donors who had recovered from COVID-19 were contributed by a second Seattle source. Whole blood was collected in K2EDTA tubes by collaborating institutions according to the institutions' own protocols. For TCRbeta analysis, collaborator samples were shipped as frozen whole blood, as isolated PBMCs, or as DNA extracted from either sample type.

The specimen sequenced was peripheral blood. This TCR derives from a woman aged 50 to 60 who had recovered from COVID-19. The chain joins TRBV7-6 to TRBJ2-7, and TRBD1 matches 7 of the central bases. The bases are TGTGCCAGCAGCCCAAGGACAGGAGGTCCCTACGAGCAGTACTTC. The encoded protein is CASSPRTGGPYEQYF.